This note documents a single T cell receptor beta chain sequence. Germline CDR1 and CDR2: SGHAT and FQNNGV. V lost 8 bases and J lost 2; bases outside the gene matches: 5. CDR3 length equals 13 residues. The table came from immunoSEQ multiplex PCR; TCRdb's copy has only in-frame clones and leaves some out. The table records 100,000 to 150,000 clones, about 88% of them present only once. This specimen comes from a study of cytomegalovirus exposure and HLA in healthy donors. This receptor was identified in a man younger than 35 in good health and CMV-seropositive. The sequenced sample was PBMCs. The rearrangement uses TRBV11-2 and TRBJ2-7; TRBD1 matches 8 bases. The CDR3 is CASGRTGPYEQYF. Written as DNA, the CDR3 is TGTGCCAGCGGTAGGACAGGGCCCTACGAGCAGTACTTC.